The 31 T cell receptor beta chains given below trace back to one sample, sequenced in a study of T cells in Graves' hyperthyroidism and ophthalmopathy (dated by TCRdb to the late 2010s). Receptor libraries were prepared by multiplex PCR. The reads were generated on an Illumina HiSeq 2000. Amplification of TCR beta CDR3 regions was carried out from RNA transcripts. For the first round of RT-PCR on the TCR CDR3, the HTBI primer set was used together with the Qiagen OneStep RT-PCR kit. TCRdb trimmed the raw reads at Q25, called clones with MiXCR and kept productive beta chains. Every entry covers one CDR3 protein and lists the most common genes and DNA from its rows. This sample comprises over 400,000 distinct CDR3 sequences, roughly 15% of them detected only once. Together, the top ten hold roughly an eighth of the sample. Material for sequencing was blood. All receptors come from a man aged 18 to 29 with Graves' ophthalmopathy.

This clonotype has ten or more counts. The CDR3 is CSARVTEGYGYTF. The CDR3 DNA reads as TGCAGTGCTAGAGTGACAGAGGGCTATGGCTACACCTTC. V is TRBV20-1 and J is TRBJ1-2; a possible D gene is TRBD1 (5 bases). The germline CDR1 and CDR2 sequences are DFQATT and SNEGSKA (reference sequence). The CDR3 extends over 13 amino acids. Trimming removed 1 base at V and 4 bases at J, with 10 bases between.

This clonotype was recorded many times. The chain is built from TRBV7-2 and TRBJ1-2; no clear D gene. Germline CDR1 and CDR2: SGHTA and FQGNSA. Between the trimmed V and J ends, which lost 0 bases and 4 bases, there was a span of 12 bases. The CDR3 totals 15 residues. The CDR3 nucleotides are TGTGCCAGCAGCTTAGCGCTGGGCAGTACCTATGGCTACACCTTC. Translating gives CASSLALGSTYGYTF.

This clonotype was counted at least ten times. The gene calls are TRBV12-3 or TRBV12-4 and TRBJ1-5, with D possibly matching TRBD1 (6 bases). There are 14 residues in the CDR3. Between the trimmed V and J ends, which lost 6 bases and 6 bases, there was a span of 15 bases. CDR3 protein: CASRITGSRQPQHF. Written as DNA, the CDR3 is TGTGCCAGCAGGATTACAGGGAGTCGTCAGCCCCAGCATTTT.

Ten or more counts support this clonotype. The chain recombines TRBV5-8 with TRBJ1-2; TRBD1 matches at 8 bases. CDR1 is SGHTS, CDR2 YDEGEE, per germline. V lost 1 base and J lost 5; bases outside the gene matches: 4. This CDR3 region has 14 residues. The CDR3 DNA follows: TGTGCCAGCAGCTTGATTACAGGGGGGTATGGCTACACCTTC. Translated: CASSLITGGYGYTF.

This chain joins TRBV6-2 or TRBV6-3 and TRBJ2-4, with 14 bases fitting TRBD2. V was clipped by 6 bases and J by 7 bases; unmatched bases: 17. CDR1 and CDR2 (germline): MNHEY, SVGEGT. The CDR3 extends over 19 amino acids. The CDR3 region has the DNA TGTGCCAGCAGGCGAGACGGCGCGGGGACTAGCGGGGGTGAGAACATTCAGTACTTC. This encodes CASRRDGAGTSGGENIQYF.

This clonotype was found a few times. V and J are TRBV20-1 and TRBJ1-5, with TRBD1 as a possible D gene (6 bases). CDR3 length equals 14 residues. The germline gives CDR1 DFQATT, CDR2 SNEGSKA (reference sequence). The V end was cut by 6 bases, the J end by 7 bases, with 19 bases between. CDR3 bases: TGCAGTGCCAGACAGGTCGCTCATCGACAGCCCCAGCATTTT. It codes for CSARQVAHRQPQHF.

In the case of this clonotype: This clone may be a read error of a much larger clone one base away. This chain links TRBV20-1 with TRBJ2-1; TRBD2 might be the D (6 bases). Germline-derived CDR1 and CDR2 are DFQATT and SNEGSKA (reference sequence). This CDR3 spans 13 amino acids. The CDR3 loop reads CGAPTSGVEEQFF. CDR3 coding DNA: TGCGGTGCTCCGACCTCGGGGGTGGAAGAGCAGTTCTTC.

At least ten counts were recorded for this clonotype. This chain connects TRBV6-1 to TRBJ2-7, with 10 bases identical to TRBD1. Germline CDR1 is MNHNS and CDR2 is SASEGT. Trimming cost V 6 bases and J 3 bases; bases outside gene matches: 5. This CDR3 contains 14 residues. DNA of the CDR3: TGTGCCAGCAGAAGAGGACAGGGGGGCTACGAGCAGTACTTC. This encodes CASRRGQGGYEQYF.

V is TRBV2 and J is TRBJ2-7; TRBD2 matches 9 bases. Germline loops: CDR1 SNHLY, CDR2 FYNNEI. Trimming cost V 7 bases and J 6 bases; bases outside gene matches: 7. The CDR3 contains 13 residues. The CDR3 region has the DNA TGTGCCAGCAATACGGGACTAGCAGTCGAGCAGTACTTC. Protein sequence: CASNTGLAVEQYF.

The rearrangement links TRBV10-1 to TRBJ2-5; no reliable D call. The CDR3 totals 14 residues. The germline CDR1 and CDR2 sequences are WNHNN and SYGVQD (reference sequence). V was trimmed by 2 bases and J by 0 bases, leaving 7 bases between them. CDR3 region: CASSEREDQETQYF. The CDR3 nucleotides are TGCGCCAGCAGTGAGAGGGAAGACCAAGAGACCCAGTACTTC.

The rearrangement links TRBV5-1 to TRBJ2-2; D may correspond to TRBD1 or TRBD2 (6 bases each). The germline V gene encodes CDR1 SGHRS and CDR2 YFSETQ. V lost 6 bases to trimming and J lost 5 bases, with 17 bases between them. CDR3 length: 15 amino acids. The CDR3 region has the DNA TGCGCCAGCAACCATGGAGGGGGGCGGACCGGGGAGCTGTTTTTT. This gives the protein CASNHGGGRTGELFF.

This clonotype was seen ten or more times. The chain uses TRBV12-3 or TRBV12-4 and TRBJ2-1, with TRBD2 as a possible D gene (5 bases). This CDR3 is built from 13 residues. Trimming took off 2 bases at V and 3 bases at J, with 5 bases between the two ends. The CDR3 DNA follows: TGTGCCAGCAGTTTACGGGACTACAATGAGCAGTTCTTC. It is translated as CASSLRDYNEQFF.

This chain links TRBV9 with TRBJ2-2; tentative D call: TRBD2 (6 bases). Trimming took 6 bases from V and 1 from J, leaving 16 bases between them. Germline CDR1 reads SGDLS; CDR2 reads YYNGEE. The CDR3 has 16 amino acids. The CDR3 DNA reads as TGTGCCAGCAACGCCCCCGGGACTGGGAACACCGGGGAGCTGTTTTTT. Its protein is CASNAPGTGNTGELFF.

This clonotype occurred many times. The chain links TRBV29-1 to TRBJ2-5; D not resolved. The CDR3 extends over 13 amino acids. The germline CDR1 and CDR2 sequences are SQVTM and ANQGSEA. V was shortened by 3 bases and J by 1 base, with 9 bases between the two germline ends. As DNA, the CDR3 is TGCAGCGTTGAGTTAGGGCTCCAAGAGACCCAGTACTTC. Its protein product is CSVELGLQETQYF.

V gene TRBV5-6 combines with J gene TRBJ2-5; 12 bases line up with TRBD2. The CDR3 has 15 residues. The junction had 1 base not matched to a gene; V was cut back by 3 bases and J by 1 base. The V gene's germline CDR1 is SGHDT and CDR2 YYEEEE. Here the CDR3 DNA reads TGTGCCAGCAGCTGGACTAGCGGGGTCCAAGAGACCCAGTACTTC. Protein product: CASSWTSGVQETQYF.

This clonotype was seen a handful of times. The V gene is TRBV5-6, the J gene TRBJ2-2; D gene unclear. In germline, CDR1 is SGHDT, CDR2 YYEEEE. Trimming took off 2 bases at V and 6 bases at J, with 5 bases between the two ends. The CDR3 sequence is 12 residues long. The CDR3 region is CASSLWAGELFF. The CDR3, as DNA: TGTGCCAGCAGCTTATGGGCCGGGGAGCTGTTTTTT.

With respect to this clonotype: A much more abundant neighbour one base away suggests this may be a read error. The genes are TRBV20-1 and TRBJ1-5; possibly TRBD1 for D (5 bases). The CDR3 is made up of 15 amino acids. CDR1 and CDR2 from the germline V gene are DFQATT and SNEGSKA (reference sequence). The CDR3 spells CSARGRAYGGQPPHF. The CDR3 DNA is TGCAGTGCTAGAGGCCGGGCCTATGGGGGTCAGCCCCCGCATTTT.

V usage is TRBV9 and J usage is TRBJ2-7; 7 bases are shared with TRBD2. Germline values: CDR1 SGDLS, CDR2 YYNGEE. There are 14 residues in the CDR3. J gave up 6 bases and V 5 bases, and 11 bases lay outside the gene matches. The CDR3 loop is CASRRASGSGEQYF. DNA of the CDR3: TGTGCCAGCAGACGGGCTAGCGGCTCGGGCGAGCAGTACTTC.

This chain joins TRBV27 and TRBJ1-5; the D is unclear. Germline-derived CDR1 and CDR2 are MNHEY and SMNVEV (reference sequence). The CDR3 is made up of 14 amino acids. V lost 2 bases and J lost 7, with 12 bases in between. CDR3 bases: TGTGCCAGCAGTTTACGGGCTTCTGGACAGCCCCAGCATTTT. The encoded protein is CASSLRASGQPQHF.

This clonotype was counted a few times. The CDR3 region has the DNA TGTGCCAGCAGTTTAGGGGGTCAATTCTATGGCTACACCTTC. Encoded protein: CASSLGGQFYGYTF. This rearrangement joins TRBV27 to TRBJ1-2; D is perhaps TRBD1 (5 bases). The CDR3 runs to 14 residues. CDR1 MNHEY and CDR2 SMNVEV come from the germline V gene (reference sequence). Trimming left V 2 bases short and J 4 bases short, with 11 bases between.

This clonotype was detected many times. The chain has TRBV5-6 and TRBJ2-7; D ambiguous. With 0 bases removed from V and 0 bases from J, the gap between germline ends came to 7 bases. This CDR3 is built from 14 residues. Germline CDR1 reads SGHDT; CDR2 reads YYEEEE. The CDR3 DNA reads as TGTGCCAGCAGCTTGGGAGCCCCCTCCTACGAGCAGTACTTC. Translation gives CASSLGAPSYEQYF.

The V call is TRBV13, the J call TRBJ2-7, with TRBD2 matching 14 bases. CDR3 length: 16 amino acids. V lost 6 bases, J lost 2 bases, and 6 bases stayed unmatched. CDR1 and CDR2 from the germline V gene are PRHDT and FYEKMQ (reference sequence). The CDR3, as DNA: TGTGCCAGCAGTTCCCCGGGACTAGCGGGAGCCTACGAGCAGTACTTC. Translation gives CASSSPGLAGAYEQYF.

V is TRBV20-1 and J is TRBJ2-3, with D possibly matching TRBD1 (6 bases). CDR3 size: 15 residues. Trimming stripped 2 bases from V and 0 bases from J, with 12 bases between. Germline CDR1 and CDR2: DFQATT and SNEGSKA (reference sequence). The CDR3 reads CSARRGGTSTDTQYF. In nucleotides, the CDR3 is TGCAGTGCTAGAAGAGGGGGAACTAGCACAGATACGCAGTATTTT.

This clonotype was seen repeatedly, ten times or more. The rearrangement links TRBV5-1 to TRBJ2-2; tentative D call: TRBD2 (6 bases). Between the trimmed V and J ends, which lost 4 bases and 5 bases, there was a span of 9 bases. The CDR3 is made up of 13 amino acids. Germline values: CDR1 SGHRS, CDR2 YFSETQ. The CDR3 reads CASSALATGELFF. Written as DNA, the CDR3 is TGCGCCAGCAGCGCCCTAGCGACCGGGGAGCTGTTTTTT.

As to this clonotype: One end of the junction is discordant with germline, which a read error may explain. The rearrangement uses TRBV7-9 and TRBJ2-7; 10 positions match TRBD1. The CDR3 covers 16 residues. CDR1 and CDR2 from the germline V gene are SEHNR and FQNEAQ (reference sequence). The CDR3 reads CTSSLMTGGSSYEQYF. The CDR3 DNA sequence: TGTACCAGCAGCTTAATGACAGGGGGCAGCTCCTACGAGCAGTACTTC.

The sample holds many counts of this clonotype. This chain joins TRBV18 and TRBJ1-1; TRBD1 agrees at 9 bases. The CDR3 spans 15 residues. The junction had 1 base not matched to a gene; V was cut back by 1 base and J by 1 base. Germline V CDR1 and CDR2: KGHSH, LQKENI. This CDR3 reads CASSPLTGGNTEAFF. The CDR3 bases are TGTGCCAGCTCACCACTGACAGGGGGGAACACTGAAGCTTTCTTT.

The chain is built from TRBV6-1 and TRBJ2-2; D may be TRBD1 (5 bases). CDR1 and CDR2 from the germline V gene are MNHNS and SASEGT. Trimming removed 6 bases from V and 2 bases from J, with 7 bases in between. There are 13 residues in the CDR3. As DNA, the CDR3 is TGTGCCAGCAGGGACACTAACACCGGGGAGCTGTTTTTT. Its protein product is CASRDTNTGELFF.

There are many counts of this clonotype. The genes are TRBV20-1 and TRBJ2-1, with TRBD2 as a possible D gene (5 bases). The CDR3 spans 15 residues. The V gene lost 4 bases and the J gene lost 0 bases, with 13 bases spanning the gap. The germline CDR1 and CDR2 sequences are DFQATT and SNEGSKA (reference sequence). The CDR3 sequence is CSATGGGSSYNEQFF. Here the CDR3 DNA reads TGCAGTGCTACCGGTGGAGGAAGCTCCTACAATGAGCAGTTCTTC.

This clonotype has at least ten counts. The chain joins TRBV11-1 to TRBJ2-3, with 9 bases identical to TRBD2. V lost 3 bases and J lost 1; bases outside the gene matches: 8. Germline-derived CDR1 and CDR2 are SGHAT and FQDESV (reference sequence). There are 17 residues in the CDR3. The CDR3 nucleotides read TGTGCCAGCAGCTTCACCAAGGCTAGCGGGGGCACAGATACGCAGTATTTT. As protein: CASSFTKASGGTDTQYF.

This clonotype appeared many times. V is TRBV6-2 or TRBV6-3 and J is TRBJ2-7; D may be TRBD2 (6 bases). CDR1 and CDR2 from the germline V gene are MNHEY and SVGEGT. CDR3 length equals 15 residues. Trimming removed 2 bases at V and 0 bases at J, with 11 bases between. CDR3 loop: CASSYGGLPSYEQYF. The CDR3 region has the DNA TGTGCCAGCAGTTACGGGGGACTTCCCTCCTACGAGCAGTACTTC.

At least ten counts were recorded for this clonotype. J is TRBJ1-1 and V is TRBV18, with D perhaps matching TRBD1 (5 bases). Trimming removed 0 bases at V and 3 bases at J, with 11 bases between. This CDR3 is built from 15 residues. The germline CDR1 and CDR2 sequences are KGHSH and LQKENI. DNA of the CDR3: TGTGCCAGCTCACCACCCTCCGGGGCTTACACTGAAGCTTTCTTT. Encoded protein: CASSPPSGAYTEAFF.